The rows below give T cell receptor beta chains drawn from one sample of a study of OX40 agonist ivuxolimab in advanced cancers. The data were produced by immunoSEQ multiplex PCR, yet TCRdb's version contains in-frame clones alone and is incomplete. The repertoire holds tens of thousands of clones, more than 70% seen once, with around 0.53% in the top ten. Specimen: CD4+ or CD8+ T cells sorted from blood, collected in a trial of the OX40 agonist ivuxolimab. The receptor source for this set is an adult with an advanced solid tumor such as melanoma, head and neck, liver or kidney cancer. Each CDR3 is given with its conserved first and last residue.

j_gene	v_gene	CDR3aa
TRBJ2-6	TRBV18	CASSPRLIGEGGANVLTF
TRBJ2-3	TRBV5-8	CASSPTSGTQYF
TRBJ2-3	TRBV10-3	CAISDSREAADTQYF
TRBJ2-5	TRBV5-1	CASRRQPGETQYF
TRBJ2-7	TRBV18	CASSPEYNSYEQYF
TRBJ2-2	TRBV27	CASSPSTGVTGELFF
TRBJ2-3	TRBV6-6	CASSYSRPDNTDTQYF
TRBJ1-1	TRBV11-2	CASSLMVGHTEAFF
TRBJ2-4	TRBV28	CASSGGGRQNIQYF
TRBJ1-2	TRBV18	CASSPEEGGYTF
TRBJ2-2	TRBV10-3	CAIRGGTSAGELFF
TRBJ2-6	TRBV5-4	CASSFLVTGANVLTF
TRBJ1-2	TRBV18	CASSPQDYYGYTF
TRBJ2-2	TRBV14	CASSRWTGTGELFF
TRBJ2-7	TRBV6-5	CASSRDRGLYEQYF
TRBJ1-3	TRBV7-8	CASSLALSSGNTIYF
TRBJ1-6	TRBV9	CASSVGTGKLHF
TRBJ2-7	TRBV5-1	CASSLESGRSYEQYF
TRBJ2-1	TRBV29-1	CSVGGYNEQFF
TRBJ1-6	TRBV6-4	CASFSTKVESLHF
TRBJ1-2	TRBV5-6	CASSPRPTDGYTF
TRBJ1-4	TRBV7-9	CASSWTLTNEKLFF
TRBJ2-7	TRBV6-1	CASTLGGSSYEQYF
TRBJ2-1	TRBV27	CASREGSPSYNEQFF
TRBJ1-1	TRBV11-2	CASSSVTEAFF
TRBJ2-3	TRBV2	CASRGTSGGADTQYF
TRBJ2-1	TRBV30	CAWNEVSGGAQFF
TRBJ1-6	TRBV7-9	CASSRRQGGSSYNSPLHF
TRBJ2-1	TRBV28	CASDSVSLTYNEQFF
TRBJ2-2	TRBV9	CASSTYRDIGTGELFF
TRBJ2-6	TRBV6-1	CASSLANVLTF
TRBJ2-2	TRBV25-1	CASSYLTAPNTGELFF
TRBJ2-1	TRBV5-1	CASSLAKASGAITNEQFF
TRBJ2-3	TRBV11-2	CASSFYGGATDTQYF
TRBJ2-2	TRBV5-1	CASSLVAGNAGELFF
TRBJ2-7	TRBV6-5	CASRDTGVYEQYF
TRBJ2-2	TRBV10-2	CASTPPWGTGELFF
TRBJ1-1	TRBV19	CASSMGGRPEAFF
TRBJ2-1	TRBV13	CASSLRSSYNEQFF
TRBJ2-1	TRBV2	CASRPAGDRKNEQFF
TRBJ2-7	TRBV6-1	CASSGRGNGGEQYF
TRBJ1-6	TRBV2	CASSEQGKNNSPLHF
TRBJ1-5	TRBV19	CASSKKGQEKNQPQHF
TRBJ2-1	TRBV27	CASSPDYNEQFF
TRBJ1-2	TRBV7-9	CASSPGGARRGGYTF
TRBJ2-7	TRBV6-6	CASIGRSSYEQYF
TRBJ1-1	TRBV19	CASTLDRYTEAFF
TRBJ2-2	TRBV7-9	CASSFLYTSGELFF
TRBJ1-1	TRBV10-3	CAISDEGGGEAFF
TRBJ1-6	TRBV7-9	CASSADRAPNNSPLHF
TRBJ2-3	TRBV5-4	CATFIPGQGGTDTQYF